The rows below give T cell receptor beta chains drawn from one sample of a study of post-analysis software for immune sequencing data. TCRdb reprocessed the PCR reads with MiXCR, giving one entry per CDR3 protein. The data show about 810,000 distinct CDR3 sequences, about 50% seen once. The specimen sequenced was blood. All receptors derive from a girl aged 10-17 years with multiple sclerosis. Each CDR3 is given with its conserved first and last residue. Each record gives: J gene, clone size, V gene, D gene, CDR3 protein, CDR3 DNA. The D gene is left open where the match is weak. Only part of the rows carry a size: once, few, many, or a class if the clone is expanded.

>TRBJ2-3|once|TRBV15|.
CATSRVGWTDGTQYF
TGTGCCACCAGCAGAGTGGGTTGGACCGACGGGACGCAGTATTTT
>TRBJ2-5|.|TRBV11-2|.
CASSFSSSSETQYF
TGTGCCAGCAGCTTTTCATCATCGTCAGAGACCCAGTACTTC
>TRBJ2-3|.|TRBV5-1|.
CASSLEGQGDTQYF
TGCGCCAGCAGCTTGGAGGGGCAGGGAGATACGCAGTATTTT
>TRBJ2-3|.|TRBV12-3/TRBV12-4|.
CASSFAESTDTQYF
TGTGCCAGCAGTTTTGCGGAAAGCACAGATACGCAGTATTTT
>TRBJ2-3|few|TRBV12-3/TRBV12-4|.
CASSLAPADTQYF
TGTGCCAGCAGTTTAGCGCCTGCAGATACGCAGTATTTT
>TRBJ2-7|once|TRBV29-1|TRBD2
CSVDSGTSGIDQYF
TGCAGCGTTGACTCCGGGACTAGCGGGATAGATCAGTACTTC
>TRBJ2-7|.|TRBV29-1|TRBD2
CSGTSGRGRPYEQYF
TGCAGCGGGACTAGCGGGAGGGGAAGACCCTACGAGCAGTACTTC
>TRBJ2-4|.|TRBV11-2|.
CASSLGVADKNIQYF
TGTGCCAGCAGCTTAGGGGTTGCGGACAAAAACATTCAGTACTTC
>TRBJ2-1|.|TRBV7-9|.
CASSLTASPVHEQFF
TGTGCCAGCAGCTTGACAGCTTCCCCGGTCCATGAGCAGTTCTTC
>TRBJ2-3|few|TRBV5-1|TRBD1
CASSLVGTGTSTDTQYF
TGCGCCAGCAGCTTGGTTGGGACAGGGACCAGCACAGATACGCAGTATTTT
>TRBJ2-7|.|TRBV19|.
CASTPGGDRRFSYEQYF
TGTGCCAGTACACCAGGGGGGGACAGGAGGTTTTCCTACGAGCAGTACTTC
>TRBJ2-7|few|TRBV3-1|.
CASSTTRPYEQYF
TGTGCCAGCTCGACGACTAGGCCATACGAGCAGTACTTC
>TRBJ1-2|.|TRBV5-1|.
CASSVERDAIYGYTF
TGCGCCAGCAGCGTAGAGCGGGACGCAATCTATGGCTACACCTTC
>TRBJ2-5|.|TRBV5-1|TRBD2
CASSPRLAGAEETQYF
TGCGCCAGCAGCCCCAGACTAGCGGGAGCGGAAGAGACCCAGTACTTC
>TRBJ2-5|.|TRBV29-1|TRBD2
CSSLRTSGTQETQYF
TGCAGCTCACTTAGGACTAGCGGGACCCAAGAGACCCAGTACTTC
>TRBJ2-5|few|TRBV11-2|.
CASSLVGEQETQYF
TGTGCCAGCAGCTTAGTTGGCGAGCAAGAGACCCAGTACTTC
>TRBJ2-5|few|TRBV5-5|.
CASSTSGGSQGTQYF
TGTGCCAGCAGCACATCCGGGGGATCCCAAGGAACCCAGTACTTC
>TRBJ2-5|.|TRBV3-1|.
CASSQEGIQETQYF
TGTGCCAGCAGCCAAGAGGGAATACAAGAGACCCAGTACTTC
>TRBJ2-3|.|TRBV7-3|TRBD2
CASSLSSGGPTDTQYF
TGTGCCAGCAGCTTATCTAGCGGGGGCCCCACAGATACGCAGTATTTT
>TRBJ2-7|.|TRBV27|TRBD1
CASSSDRGLIYEQYF
TGTGCCAGCAGTTCGGACAGGGGGCTTATCTACGAGCAGTACTTC
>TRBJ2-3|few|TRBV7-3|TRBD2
CASSQLAGGLLTDTQYF
TGTGCCAGCAGCCAACTAGCGGGGGGCCTCCTCACAGATACGCAGTATTTT
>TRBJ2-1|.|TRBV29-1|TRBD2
CSVESRVTSGYYNEQFF
TGCAGCGTTGAAAGCAGGGTAACTAGCGGGTACTACAATGAGCAGTTCTTC
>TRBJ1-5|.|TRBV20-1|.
CSARRLGQSNQPQHF
TGCAGTGCCCGGCGGCTCGGGCAGAGCAATCAGCCCCAGCATTTT
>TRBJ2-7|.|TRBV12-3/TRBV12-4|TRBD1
CASSSSGGNSYEQYF
TGTGCCAGCAGTTCCTCAGGGGGAAATTCCTACGAGCAGTACTTC
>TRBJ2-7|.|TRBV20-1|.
CSARAPSRGYEQYF
TGCAGTGCTAGAGCCCCTTCACGGGGCTACGAGCAGTACTTC
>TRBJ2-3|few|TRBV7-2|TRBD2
CASSLALAATDTQYF
TGTGCCAGCAGCTTAGCGCTAGCGGCTACAGATACGCAGTATTTT
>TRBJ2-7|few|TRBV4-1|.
CASSQVEFAYEQYF
TGCGCCAGCAGCCAAGTGGAGTTTGCCTACGAGCAGTACTTC
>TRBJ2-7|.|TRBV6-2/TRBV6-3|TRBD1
CASSSYRDSLYAYEQYF
TGTGCCAGCAGTTCCTACCGGGACAGCTTATATGCCTACGAGCAGTACTTC
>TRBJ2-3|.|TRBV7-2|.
CATTAVGGGTDTQYF
TGTGCCACCACAGCTGTGGGGGGCGGCACAGATACGCAGTATTTT
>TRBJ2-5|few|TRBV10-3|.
CAISGTGSKETQYF
TGTGCCATCAGTGGGACCGGATCCAAAGAGACCCAGTACTTC
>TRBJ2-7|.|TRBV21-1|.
CASSKGGGSSYEQYF
TGTGCCAGCAGCAAAGGGGGAGGGAGCTCCTACGAGCAGTACTTC
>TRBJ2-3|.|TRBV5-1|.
CASSLVGTYTDTQYF
TGCGCCAGCAGCTTGGTGGGAACCTACACAGATACGCAGTATTTT
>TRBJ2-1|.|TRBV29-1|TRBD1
CSVEGDRGRNEQFF
TGCAGCGTTGAGGGGGACAGGGGACGCAATGAGCAGTTCTTC
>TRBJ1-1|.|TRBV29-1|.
CSAQPGNTEAFF
TGCAGCGCCCAACCTGGGAACACTGAAGCTTTCTTT
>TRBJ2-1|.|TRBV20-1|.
CSPASEQFF
TGCAGTCCTGCTTCTGAGCAGTTCTTC
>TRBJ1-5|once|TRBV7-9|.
CASSLQGVSNQPQHF
TGTGCCAGCAGCTTACAGGGAGTTAGCAATCAGCCCCAGCATTTT
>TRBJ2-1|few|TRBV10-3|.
CAISESTGHEQFF
TGTGCCATCAGTGAGTCGACGGGGCATGAGCAGTTCTTC
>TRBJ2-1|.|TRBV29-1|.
CSGSGNEQFF
TGCAGCGGGAGTGGGAATGAGCAGTTCTTC
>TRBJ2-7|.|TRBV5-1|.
CASSLGQSKGYEQYF
TGCGCCAGCAGCTTGGGACAGTCGAAGGGCTACGAGCAGTACTTC
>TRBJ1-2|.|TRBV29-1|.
CSVEVGYGYTF
TGCAGCGTTGAAGTGGGCTATGGCTACACCTTC
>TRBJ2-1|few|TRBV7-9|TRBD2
CASSTSSGSSYNEQFF
TGTGCCAGCAGCACCTCAAGCGGGAGCTCCTACAATGAGCAGTTCTTC
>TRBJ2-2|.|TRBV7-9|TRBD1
CASSRVQGSGELFF
TGTGCCAGCAGCCGGGTACAGGGGAGCGGGGAGCTGTTTTTT